Shown below are 23 T cell receptor beta chains from a single sample sequenced in a study of molecular identifiers for immune sequencing clone quantification. One entry per CDR3 protein, called by TCRdb with MiXCR from the PCR reads. The sample contains a few hundred thousand distinct CDR3 sequences, 20% to 25% of which appear only once. The sequenced material came from naive CD8+ T cells from blood, with Jurkat cell RNA spiked in. The subset denotes: FACS-sorted CD8+CD4-CCR7+CD45RA+ naive T cells. All receptors come from a human donor in good health. Some libraries in this study had Jurkat cell RNA spiked in.

With respect to this clonotype: Just one base apart from a much larger clone, this may be a read error. The chain has TRBV7-2 and TRBJ2-7; 13 nucleotides align to TRBD2. The CDR3 loop spans 15 amino acids. Germline V gene data show CDR1 as SGHTA and CDR2 as FQGNSA. V lost 4 bases to trimming and J lost 4 bases; unmatched junction nucleotides: 4. The CDR3 loop reads CASSCTSGGEYEQYF. CDR3 in DNA: TGTGCCAGCAGCTGCACTAGCGGGGGGGAGTACGAGCAGTACTTC.

This chain uses TRBV14 with TRBJ1-6; no clear D. CDR3 size: 17 residues. The V gene lost 0 bases and the J gene lost 11 bases, with 20 bases spanning the gap. CDR1 is SGHDN, CDR2 FVKESK, per germline. The CDR3: CASSQDLTEDRDPPLHF. The CDR3, as DNA: TGTGCCAGCAGCCAAGATTTGACGGAGGATCGGGATCCACCCCTCCACTTT.

The gene calls are TRBV19 and TRBJ1-1, with D unclear. The CDR3 covers 16 residues. Between the trimmed V and J ends, which lost 3 bases and 0 bases, there was a span of 14 bases. Germline V gene data show CDR1 as LNHDA and CDR2 as SQIVND (reference sequence). The CDR3: CASSIVPATMNTEAFF. CDR3 sequence (DNA): TGTGCCAGTAGTATCGTACCAGCAACTATGAACACTGAAGCTTTCTTT.

This clonotype was counted many times. V is TRBV6-2 or TRBV6-3 and J is TRBJ1-4; D gene uncertain. This CDR3 comprises 12 residues. Trimming removed 6 bases from V and 11 bases from J, with 13 bases in between. Germline-derived CDR1 and CDR2 are MNHEY and SVGEGT. The CDR3 here is CASSPLSGKLFF. CDR3 DNA sequence: TGTGCCAGCAGCCCTCTCAGCGGCAAACTGTTTTTT.

The DNA for the CDR3 is TGTGCCAGCAGCCCCCGTTCGAGGGTAGCGGGAAGCTCCTACAATGAGCAGTTCTTC. Translated, it gives CASSPRSRVAGSSYNEQFF. This chain joins TRBV9 and TRBJ2-1, with 8 bases matching TRBD2. This CDR3 has 19 residues. Per germline, CDR1 SGDLS and CDR2 YYNGEE. After removal of 4 bases from V and 0 bases from J, the junction contained 15 bases not matched to a gene. Supplemented by reference TRBV9 and TRBJ2-1, the full variable domain reads DSGVTQTPKHLITATGQRVTLRCSPRSGDLSVYWYQQSLDQGLQFLIQYYNGEERAKGNILERFSAQQFPDLHSELNLSSLELGDSALYFCASSPRSRVAGSSYNEQFFGPGTRLTVL.

The chain uses TRBV19 and TRBJ1-5, with TRBD1 matching 8 bases. The V segment lost 3 bases and the J segment 6 bases; nucleotides outside the gene matches: 7. This CDR3 has 15 amino acids. Germline assignment: CDR1 LNHDA and CDR2 SQIVND (reference sequence). The CDR3 here is CASSIPGQGGQPQHF. The CDR3 DNA reads as TGTGCCAGTAGTATCCCCGGACAGGGCGGTCAGCCCCAGCATTTT.

This clonotype was observed a few times. The rearrangement joins TRBV5-6 to TRBJ2-3, with unresolved D. This CDR3 spans 15 amino acids. Trimming pared 0 bases from V and 4 bases from J, leaving 12 bases between. CDR1 and CDR2 from the germline V gene are SGHDT and YYEEEE. DNA of the CDR3: TGTGCCAGCAGCTTGGTAAATGCGGTATCAGATACGCAGTATTTT. Protein: CASSLVNAVSDTQYF.

The chain joins TRBV4-1 to TRBJ2-2; D uncertain. V lost 8 bases, J lost 8 bases, and 18 bases lay in between. Per germline, CDR1 MGHRA and CDR2 YSYEKL. This CDR3 region has 14 residues. CDR3 amino acids: CASGPPRIRGELFF. CDR3 coding DNA: TGCGCCAGCGGCCCGCCGAGGATCCGGGGGGAGCTGTTTTTT.

Ten or more counts support this clonotype. The J gene is TRBJ2-1, the V gene TRBV7-2; 12 bases are shared with TRBD2. V lost 1 base, J lost 5 bases, and 3 bases stayed unmatched. The CDR3 extends over 16 amino acids. Germline loops: CDR1 SGHTA, CDR2 FQGNSA. In DNA form, the CDR3 reads TGTGCCAGCAGCTTAGAGCTAGCGGGAGGGAACAATGAGCAGTTCTTC. Its protein product is CASSLELAGGNNEQFF.

Regarding this clonotype: This could be a read error, since a much larger clone is one nucleotide away. This chain connects TRBV27 to TRBJ2-7, with D hard to call. This CDR3 spans 13 amino acids. The germline CDR1 and CDR2 sequences are MNHEY and SMNVEV (reference sequence). CDR3 nucleotides: TGTGCCAGCAGTCACGACCCGGGCCACGAGCAGTGCTTC. This encodes CASSHDPGHEQCF.

The rearrangement uses TRBV7-9 and TRBJ2-7; D remains unclear. The CDR3 is 16 amino acids. Deletions cut 7 bases from V and 2 bases from J, with 21 bases between. Germline V gene data show CDR1 as SEHNR and CDR2 as FQNEAQ (reference sequence). The CDR3 coding sequence is TGTGCCAGCATCCCCATACGGACGGCGAGCCCCTACGAGCAGTACTTC. It specifies CASIPIRTASPYEQYF.

The chain has TRBV4-1 and TRBJ2-7; 8 bases line up with TRBD1. V shed 2 bases, J shed 3 bases, and the junction held 9 bases outside the gene matches. Germline V CDR1 and CDR2: MGHRA, YSYEKL. This CDR3 has 16 amino acids. The CDR3 protein is CASSQNAGTGYYEQYF. Here the CDR3 DNA reads TGCGCCAGCAGCCAAAATGCCGGGACAGGATACTACGAGCAGTACTTC.

This clonotype has a count of ten or more. The gene calls are TRBV29-1 and TRBJ2-1, with TRBD2 matching 9 bases. The trim removed 2 bases at V and 7 bases at J, leaving 3 bases unmatched. Germline-derived CDR1 and CDR2 are SQVTM and ANQGSEA. CDR3 length: 13 residues. Here the CDR3 reads CSVERGGANEQFF. CDR3 bases: TGCAGCGTTGAACGCGGGGGGGCAAATGAGCAGTTCTTC.

The table lists this clonotype with a few counts. This may arise from a read error, as a much more abundant clone is one base away. In nucleotides, the CDR3 is TGTGCCAGCAGCCCCCTCCCCTACGAGCAGTACTTC. It specifies CASSPLPYEQYF. The rearrangement links TRBV7-9 to TRBJ2-7; D not certain. V was clipped by 5 bases and J by 2 bases, with 7 bases between them. Germline V CDR1 and CDR2: SEHNR, FQNEAQ (reference sequence). CDR3 length: 12 amino acids.

This clonotype has a single count. This may arise from a read error, as a much more abundant clone is one base away. The chain uses TRBV7-9 and TRBJ2-1; D is unresolved. Germline CDR1 is SEHNR and CDR2 is FQNEAQ (reference sequence). Trimming took off 5 bases at V and 5 bases at J, with 10 bases between the two ends. The CDR3 is 13 residues long. The CDR3 loop reads CASSGPIHNEQFF. CDR3 in DNA: TGTGCCAGCAGCGGACCGATTCACAATGAGCAGTTCTTC. The full variable domain, in which reference TRBV7-9 and TRBJ2-1 provide the parts outside the CDR3, is DTGVSQNPRHKITKRGQNVTFRCDPISEHNRLYWYRQTLGQGPEFLTYFQNEAQLEKSRLLSDRFSAERPKGSFSTLEIQRTEQGDSAMYLCASSGPIHNEQFFGPGTRLTVL.

This chain uses TRBV7-3 with TRBJ2-3; no firm D call. From germline, CDR1 is SGHTA and CDR2 FQGTGA. Trimming took 8 bases from V and 6 from J, leaving 15 bases between them. CDR3 length: 13 amino acids. The CDR3 coding sequence is TGTGCCAGCCGAAACAGTTCCTCGGATACGCAGTATTTT. It is translated as CASRNSSSDTQYF.

This clonotype was seen more than once but under ten times. V is TRBV7-6 and J is TRBJ2-3, with 10 positions matching TRBD2. J gave up 2 bases and V 1 base, and 9 bases lay outside the gene matches. The CDR3 extends over 18 amino acids. Per the germline V gene, CDR1 is SGHVS and CDR2 is FNYEAQ. CDR3 bases: TGTGCCAGCAGCTTAGATAGTAGCGGGGGGATCTTCACAGATACGCAGTATTTT. Its translation is CASSLDSSGGIFTDTQYF.

This clonotype appeared many times. This chain links TRBV4-1 with TRBJ2-2; 10 bases map to TRBD1. V lost 1 base and J lost 6; bases outside the gene matches: 2. The germline gives CDR1 MGHRA, CDR2 YSYEKL. This CDR3 region has 15 residues. CDR3 coding DNA: TGCGCCAGCAGCCAAGGACAGGGGGCGGCCGGGGAGCTGTTTTTT. Translating it yields CASSQGQGAAGELFF.

The genes are TRBV19 and TRBJ2-7; the D is unclear. From germline, CDR1 is LNHDA and CDR2 SQIVND (reference sequence). Trimming left V 7 bases short and J 0 bases short, with 13 bases between. CDR3 size: 14 residues. CDR3 amino acids: CASNQRGLSYEQYF. Here the CDR3 DNA reads TGTGCCAGTAACCAGCGAGGCCTCTCCTACGAGCAGTACTTC.

This clonotype was seen a handful of times. The rearrangement uses TRBV20-1 and TRBJ2-7; TRBD2 matches 11 bases. Trimming at V came to 2 bases and at J to 2 bases, leaving 5 bases not matched to a gene. From germline, CDR1 is DFQATT and CDR2 SNEGSKA (reference sequence). This CDR3 is 15 amino acids long. This CDR3 reads CSARPLAGGTYEQYF. CDR3 nucleotides: TGCAGTGCTAGACCCCTAGCGGGAGGTACCTACGAGCAGTACTTC.

The chain links TRBV4-2 to TRBJ2-2; TRBD2 agrees at 11 bases. V dropped 5 bases and J dropped 2; count of bases not matched to a gene: 4. This CDR3 has 16 residues. In germline, CDR1 is LGHNA, CDR2 YNFKEQ. The CDR3 loop is CASSEGLADNTGELFF. The CDR3 coding sequence is TGTGCCAGCAGCGAGGGACTAGCGGACAACACCGGGGAGCTGTTTTTT.

Regarding this clonotype: The junction departs from germline at one end; a sequencing error may be responsible. The chain has TRBV4-1 and TRBJ2-7; D is perhaps TRBD1 (6 bases). CDR3 size: 13 residues. Germline loops: CDR1 MGHRA, CDR2 YSYEKL. The CDR3 DNA follows: TGCGCCAGCAGCCTCACAGGGACCTACGGGCAGTACTTC. It encodes CASSLTGTYGQYF.

Note on this clonotype: One junction end does not reproduce the germline sequence, and a read error may be involved. The V call is TRBV7-9, the J call TRBJ2-5; TRBD1 agrees at 7 bases. The CDR3 length is 17 residues. Germline lookup yields CDR1 SEHNR and CDR2 FQNEAQ (reference sequence). The CDR3 spells CASSLPGRDRNQGTQYF. CDR3 nucleotides: TGTGCCAGCAGCCTACCGGGCCGGGACAGAAATCAAGGGACCCAGTACTTC.